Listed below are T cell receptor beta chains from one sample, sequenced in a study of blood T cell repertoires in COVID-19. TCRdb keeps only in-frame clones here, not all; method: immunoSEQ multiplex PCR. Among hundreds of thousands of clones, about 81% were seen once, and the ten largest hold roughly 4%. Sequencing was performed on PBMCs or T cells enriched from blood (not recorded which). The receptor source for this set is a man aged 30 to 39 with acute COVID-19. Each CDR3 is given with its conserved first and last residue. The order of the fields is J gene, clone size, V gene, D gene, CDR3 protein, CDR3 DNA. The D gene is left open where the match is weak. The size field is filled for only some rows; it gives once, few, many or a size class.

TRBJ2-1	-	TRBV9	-	CASSVDRDEQFF	TGTGCCAGCAGCGTAGACAGGGATGAGCAGTTCTTC
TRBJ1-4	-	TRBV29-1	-	CSVSTLGGEKLFF	TGCAGCGTTTCGACCCTCGGAGGCGAAAAACTGTTTTTT
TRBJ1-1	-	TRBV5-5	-	CASSPTSTLNTEAFF	TGTGCCAGCAGCCCAACCTCTACGTTGAACACTGAAGCTTTCTTT
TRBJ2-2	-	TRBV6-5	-	CASSQGSHNTGELFF	TGTGCCAGCAGTCAGGGGTCACACAACACCGGGGAGCTGTTTTTT
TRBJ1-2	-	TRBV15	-	CATSREQGFSNYGYTF	TGTGCCACCAGCAGGGAACAGGGATTTTCTAACTATGGCTACACCTTC
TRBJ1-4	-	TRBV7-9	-	CASSLDSFNEKLFF	TGTGCCAGCAGCTTAGATTCTTTTAATGAAAAACTGTTTTTT
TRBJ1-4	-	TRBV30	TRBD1	CAWSARQGRDLLFF	TGTGCCTGGAGTGCCAGACAGGGTAGGGACCTACTGTTTTTT
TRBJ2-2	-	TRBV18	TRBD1	CASSSPGQRRAGELFF	TGTGCCAGCTCGTCCCCGGGACAGCGAAGGGCCGGGGAGCTGTTTTTT
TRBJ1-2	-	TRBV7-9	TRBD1	CAGDSQGYGYTF	TGTGCCGGGGACAGCCAAGGATATGGCTACACCTTC
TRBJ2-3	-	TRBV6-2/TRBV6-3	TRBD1	CASSSPRRGGADTQYF	TGTGCCAGCAGCTCGCCACGAAGAGGGGGCGCAGATACGCAGTATTTT
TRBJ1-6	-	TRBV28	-	CASNLRRYVSPLHF	TGTGCCAGCAACCTGCGCCGGTATGTTTCACCCCTCCACTTT
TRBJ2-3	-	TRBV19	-	CASRSTGTDTQYF	TGTGCCAGTAGAAGTACTGGCACAGATACGCAGTATTTT
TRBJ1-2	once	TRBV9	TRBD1	CASSPRQGNGYTF	TGTGCCAGCAGCCCCCGACAGGGCAATGGCTACACCTTC
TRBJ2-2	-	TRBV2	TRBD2	CASSREAGGTGELFF	TGTGCCAGCAGCCGGGAGGCGGGAGGAACCGGGGAGCTGTTTTTT
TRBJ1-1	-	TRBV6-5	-	CATGKGLNTEAFF	TGTGCCACCGGGAAGGGATTGAACACTGAAGCTTTCTTT
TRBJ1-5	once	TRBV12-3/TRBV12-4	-	CASRSGQNQPQHF	TGTGCCAGCAGAAGCGGACAGAATCAGCCCCAGCATTTT
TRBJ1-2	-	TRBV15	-	CATSRDGDEGGYTF	TGTGCCACCAGCAGAGACGGAGATGAGGGCGGCTACACCTTC
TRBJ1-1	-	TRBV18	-	CASSPPRLRTMNTEAFF	TGTGCCAGCTCACCCCCCCGACTGAGGACAATGAACACTGAAGCTTTCTTT
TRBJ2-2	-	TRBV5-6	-	CASSPTYTGELFF	TGTGCCAGCAGCCCGACATACACCGGGGAGCTGTTTTTT
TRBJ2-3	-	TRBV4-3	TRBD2	CASSQEVTSGRIGQYF	TGCGCCAGCAGCCAAGAGGTTACTAGCGGGAGGATTGGGCAGTATTTT
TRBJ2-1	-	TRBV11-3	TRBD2	CASSSVTGGLSEQFF	TGTGCCAGCAGCTCCGTAACGGGAGGGCTGAGTGAGCAGTTCTTC
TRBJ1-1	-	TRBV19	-	CASSIQGYAEAFF	TGTGCCAGTAGTATACAGGGGTATGCTGAAGCTTTCTTT
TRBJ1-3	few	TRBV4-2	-	CASSLYGEGEVGNTIYF	TGTGCCAGCAGCCTATATGGGGAGGGGGAGGTTGGAAACACCATATATTTT
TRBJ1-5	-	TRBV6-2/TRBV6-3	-	CASSYPHRGNQPQHF	TGTGCCAGCAGTTACCCCCACAGGGGCAATCAGCCCCAGCATTTT
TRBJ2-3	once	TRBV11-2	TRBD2	CASSPQTSGVPDTQYF	TGTGCCAGCAGTCCTCAGACTAGCGGAGTCCCAGATACGCAGTATTTT
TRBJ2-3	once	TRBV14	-	CASSLTQKGTQYTQYF	TGTGCCAGCAGCCTGACCCAAAAAGGGACACAATATACGCAGTATTTT
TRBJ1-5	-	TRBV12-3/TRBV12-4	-	CASSDGASQPQHF	TGTGCCAGCAGTGACGGAGCTAGTCAGCCCCAGCATTTT
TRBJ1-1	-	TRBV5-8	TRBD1	CASSLRTGIPEAFF	TGTGCCAGCAGCTTGCGGACAGGGATCCCCGAAGCTTTCTTT
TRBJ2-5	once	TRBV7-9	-	CASSSGSRETQYF	TGTGCCAGCAGTTCCGGGTCTAGGGAGACCCAGTACTTC
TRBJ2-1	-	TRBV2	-	CASSAPGQFYNEQFF	TGTGCCAGCAGTGCCCCGGGACAATTTTACAATGAGCAGTTCTTC
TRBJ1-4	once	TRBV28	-	CASSSRVRANEKLFF	TGTGCCAGCAGTTCCAGGGTCAGGGCTAATGAAAAACTGTTTTTT
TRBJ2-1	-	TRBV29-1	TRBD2	CSAGLAGYNEQFF	TGCAGCGCGGGACTAGCGGGCTACAATGAGCAGTTCTTC
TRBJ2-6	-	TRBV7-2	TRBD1	CASSLGNRGTFGANVLTF	TGTGCCAGCAGCTTAGGGAACAGGGGAACCTTCGGGGCCAACGTCCTGACTTTC
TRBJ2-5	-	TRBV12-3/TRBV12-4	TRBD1	CASSLGQGGTQYF	TGTGCCAGCAGTTTGGGACAGGGCGGGACCCAGTACTTC
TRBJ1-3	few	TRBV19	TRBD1	CASSTGGRNTIYF	TGTGCCAGTAGCACAGGGGGAAGAAACACCATATATTTT
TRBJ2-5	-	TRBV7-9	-	CASSWRQGGTEETQYF	TGTGCCAGCAGCTGGAGGCAGGGGGGAACTGAAGAGACCCAGTACTTC
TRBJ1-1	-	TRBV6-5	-	CASSSTVSGANTEAFF	TGTGCCAGCAGTTCAACCGTTAGCGGGGCGAACACTGAAGCTTTCTTT
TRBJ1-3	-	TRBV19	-	CASSINRDSGNTIYF	TGTGCCAGTAGTATCAACAGGGACTCTGGAAACACCATATATTTT
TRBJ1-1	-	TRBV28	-	CASNSGPFEAFF	TGTGCCAGCAATTCAGGCCCGTTTGAAGCTTTCTTT
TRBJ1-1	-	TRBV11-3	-	CASSLSGGGTEAFF	TGTGCCAGCAGCCTCAGCGGGGGAGGAACTGAAGCTTTCTTT
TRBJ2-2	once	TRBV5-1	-	CASSPAGGDAGELFF	TGTGCCAGCAGCCCGGCTGGGGGCGACGCCGGGGAGCTGTTTTTT
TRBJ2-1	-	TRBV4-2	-	CASSQGGSYNEQFF	TGTGCCAGCAGCCAAGGAGGCTCCTACAATGAGCAGTTCTTC
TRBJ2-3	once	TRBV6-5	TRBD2	CASSLRAGSTDTQYF	TGTGCCAGCAGTCTCAGAGCGGGGAGCACAGATACGCAGTATTTT
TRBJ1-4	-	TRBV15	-	CATSITRDGRNEKLFF	TGTGCCACCAGCATTACGAGGGACGGGAGAAATGAAAAACTGTTTTTT
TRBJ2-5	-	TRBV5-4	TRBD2	CASSWAGEETQYF	TGTGCCAGCAGTTGGGCGGGAGAAGAGACCCAGTACTTC
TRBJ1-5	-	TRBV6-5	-	CASSHQGFSNQPQHF	TGTGCCAGCAGCCACCAGGGGTTTAGCAATCAGCCCCAGCATTTT
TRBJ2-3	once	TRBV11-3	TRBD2	CASSVRLAGLTDTQYF	TGTGCCAGCAGCGTCCGACTAGCGGGATTAACAGATACGCAGTATTTT
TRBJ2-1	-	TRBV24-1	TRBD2	CATSDLTSGSSYNEQFF	TGTGCCACCAGTGACCTGACTAGCGGGAGTTCCTACAATGAGCAGTTCTTC
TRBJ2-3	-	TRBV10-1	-	CASSRTVSTDTQYF	TGCGCCAGCAGTAGGACAGTGAGCACAGATACGCAGTATTTT
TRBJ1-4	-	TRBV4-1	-	CASSQSRGEKLFF	TGCGCCAGCAGCCAAAGCCGGGGTGAAAAACTGTTTTTT